This T cell receptor beta chain was profiled in a study of cytomegalovirus exposure and HLA in healthy donors (TCRdb year 2017). Regarding the research as a whole: In an earlier analysis of approximately 500 of the donors, around 300 Gb of sequence data and 100 million or so unique TCR beta sequences from roughly 200 million T cells were reported. About 300 gigabases of sequencing data and tens of millions of unique TCR sequences made up an early release that covered several hundred HLA-typed donors. Among the roughly 400 genotyped donors, around 81% belonged to the genetic ancestry cluster associated with self-reported Caucasian donors. The study aimed to test whether signatures of past pathogen exposure could be identified by cataloging public T cell receptors. The T cell repertoires of 666 subjects were profiled by immunosequencing and related to cytomegalovirus serostatus. A separate validation cohort of some 130 different subjects was used in addition to the approximately 700-subject first cohort. To predict cytomegalovirus infection status, the study brought together high-throughput TCR immunosequencing, statistical association of individual TCRs with disease status, and machine learning. A later analysis re-examined previously published TCR beta repertoires from just over 650 donors and added high-resolution HLA genotyping to investigate patterns of TCR occurrence. The later analysis used no new phenotypic data to find candidate immune exposures, relying instead on TCR beta sequences and their occurrence across donors. An earlier analysis of 500 to 650 of the donors applied high-throughput TCR beta sequencing to assess whether each TCR beta V gene segment acted as functional or pseudogenic. Donor age, sex, ethnicity and CMV serostatus were compiled together with the repertoire data. A later genetic analysis took genome-wide SNP genotypes for about three fifths of the 666 donors and used that subset as a discovery cohort. Every repertoire in the discovery cohort had been generated on one and the same sequencing platform. Both class I and class II loci were covered by HLA typing, at four-digit resolution. The number of typed donors differed by locus: roughly 620-640 for A, B, C, DRB1 and DQB1; 522 for DQA1; over 600 for DPA1; and around 450 for DPB1. Because of strong linkage in the cohort, a handful of DR-DQ haplotypes were treated as single units for association and clustering. On average, roughly 240,000 unique TCR beta nucleotide sequences were sequenced per donor among about 400 genotyped donors of the cohort, with about 19% of those sequences being non-productive. Study-wide findings and limitations: Correlated functional status among segregating V segments might be attributable to linkage disequilibrium, but an unknown experimental factor could not be ruled out. The study listed 164 TCR beta chains as associated with cytomegalovirus. According to the authors, the approach could potentially be generalized to other disease states and immunological phenotypes. For the cohort, immune exposure information was limited to CMV serostatus. The classifier was reported to diagnose cytomegalovirus status with high specificity and sensitivity in both the original and validation cohorts. A later analysis found that TCR association rates varied across HLA loci, with DRB1 alleles showing the most associated TCRs and HLA-C alleles the fewest. Compared with the 666-donor mean, donors in an Asian-associated ancestry cluster had fewer N-insertions in productive TCRs, according to a later genetic analysis. A later analysis found that most CMV-associated TCR beta chains appeared HLA-restricted, with HLA associations seemingly driven largely by CMV exposure. A few of the identified cytomegalovirus-associated TCR beta chains were confirmed in vitro to be specific for cytomegalovirus antigens. In a later analysis, several top co-occurrence clusters were reported to appear linked to parvovirus B19, influenza, CMV and Epstein-Barr virus. Because the 87-base-pair reads could not distinguish some IMGT-functional V segments, including TRBV6-2 and TRBV6-3, those segments were excluded. Because counts were too low, roughly 16 rarely observed V segments, including chromosome 9 orphons, were excluded from the earlier analysis of a few hundred of the donors. A further reported finding was that TCR beta sequences accurately predicted the HLA-A and HLA-B alleles for most subjects in the first cohort. A later genetic analysis associated a missense DCLRE1C variant with V-gene and J-gene trimming of TCR beta chains, and an independent cohort replicated the association. Presence/absence analyses assumed roughly uniform sequencing depth across donors, an assumption that may not hold. The sequencing pipeline was judged likely to have produced a cluster of highly shared sequence variants as a technical artifact. An earlier analysis of approximately 530 of the donors showed that most TCR beta V segments appeared in productive rearrangements either about 90% or about 30% of the time, which broadly matched IMGT annotations. Assigning TCR associations to individual alleles was difficult when HLA alleles, especially DR and DQ, strongly co-occurred. Most TCR sequences were seen in very few donors, while some public TCRs were found in many individuals. The cohort was sequenced for TCR beta chains only, and without alpha or paired-chain data the features that could be detected were limited. In a later analysis, HLA-associated TCR beta chains showed more clonal expansion and lower generation probabilities than non-associated chains that were equally common. Specific HLA alleles were associated with roughly 16,000 TCR beta sequences at a false discovery rate of 0.05 in a later analysis. Because some donors lacked HLA typing at each locus, the association tests relied only on the typed subset.

The library was generated by the immunoSEQ multiplex PCR assay. A mixture of 60 forward primers for TCR Vbeta segments and 13 reverse primers for TCR Jbeta segments was used in the multiplex PCR. Amplification of the CDR3 region of rearranged TCR beta genes was performed with a multiplex PCR assay on genomic DNA. The amplified TCR beta libraries were sequenced on the Illumina HiSeq System as 87-base-pair reads. For the original study's pipeline: Across the roughly 600 repertoires, a later analysis counted approximately 75 million unique TCR beta chains, approximately 10 million of which were shared by at least two donors. Raw reads were error-corrected and collapsed into unique sequences by a nearest-neighbor algorithm in which closely related sequences were merged to remove PCR and sequencing errors. To assign V, D and J gene segments, CDR3 sequences were aligned to IMGT reference sequences. For a sequence to be retained, a match of at least six nucleotides was required to both a V gene segment and a J gene segment. Rearrangements were called productive when the CDR3 lacked stop codons and stayed in frame with V and J; all others were non-productive. CDR3 was defined according to IMGT convention as the region running from the second conserved V-encoded cysteine to the conserved J-encoded phenylalanine. In an earlier analysis of some 550 of the donors, sequences lacking an unambiguous match to a single V gene segment were excluded. An earlier analysis of just under 600 of the donors called V segments functional above 56.7% productive rearrangements and segregating when the between-donor standard deviation exceeded 5%. A statistical classification framework was built for diagnosing cytomegalovirus status from the catalog of TCR beta chain sequences. V and J gene assignment, in a later analysis, came from comparing TCR nucleotide sequences with IMGT/GENE-DB human TR gene sequences. A later analysis assigned CDR3 sequences and most-parsimonious VDJ recombination scenarios with the TCRdist pipeline. In a later analysis, every TCR beta chain was defined by the combination of its CDR3 amino acid sequence and its V-gene family, and reads without a unique V-gene family were dropped. As a way to deal with suspected cross-contamination and a sequencing artifact, a later analysis dropped 640 or so nucleotide sequences that were highly shared and had low generation probability. For each public chain, a later analysis derived a clonal expansion index from normalized ranks of inferred template counts within each repertoire. Generation probabilities in a later analysis came from a VDJ recombination model fitted to out-of-frame rearrangements, and those results were checked against IGoR. A later analysis scored TCR-TCR, TCR-HLA and TCR-CMV co-occurrence with hypergeometric tests, applying a repertoire-size bias correction to TCR pairs. False discovery rates were estimated in a later analysis by permuting HLA or CMV assignments 20 times. A later analysis grouped co-occurring TCRs with DBSCAN, adding TCRdist sequence similarity when clustering within HLA-allele-positive subsets. Repertoires with fewer than 30,000 or more than 120,000 public chains were left out of co-occurrence clustering, as were about five repertoires with anomalous nucleotide sharing. As stored in TCRdb, this immuneACCESS dataset retains in-frame rearrangements with V and J assigned. A fraction of the clones does not appear; measured against another copy, unresolved V genes explain less than half of the discrepancy, and the remainder lacks a known reason. That table supplies the V and J calls and clone size; D and trimming were determined from the DNA. This sample gives more than 85,000 clones in total; 70% to 85% of them show up just once. Of the sample, less than 7.5% falls within the top ten clones.

In total, 630 or so healthy bone marrow donors made up the cohort. At the time of sampling, all cohort members were nominally healthy, though unrecorded immune exposures were likely present. The donor tested CMV seropositive, placing the donor among the approximately 310 seropositive members of the cohort. A peripheral blood sample was collected from each donor, and TCR beta sequencing was performed on peripheral blood mononuclear cells. The Qiagen DNeasy Blood Extraction Kit was used to extract genomic DNA from the blood cell samples. The CDR3 starts with the cysteine, ends with the phenylalanine, and has 15 residues. Of all the DNA, just the CDR3 is kept, 45 bases in frame from base 1. CDR1 SGHTA and CDR2 FQGTGA are derived from the germline V gene. Trimming removed 5 bases from V and 5 bases from J; the gene matches leave 8 bases unexplained. Notes on this clone: Its antigen remains undetermined. It has no much larger one-base neighbor in the sample; base qualities were not kept.

The chain uses TRBV7-3 and TRBJ2-3, and 9 junction bases match TRBD1. The source material was PBMCs. The clonotype comes from a man aged 25 to 45 in good health and CMV-seropositive. The CDR3 has the sequence CASSKQGAQGDTQYF. Read as DNA, the sequence is TGTGCCAGCAGCAAACAGGGGGCGCAGGGAGATACGCAGTATTTT.